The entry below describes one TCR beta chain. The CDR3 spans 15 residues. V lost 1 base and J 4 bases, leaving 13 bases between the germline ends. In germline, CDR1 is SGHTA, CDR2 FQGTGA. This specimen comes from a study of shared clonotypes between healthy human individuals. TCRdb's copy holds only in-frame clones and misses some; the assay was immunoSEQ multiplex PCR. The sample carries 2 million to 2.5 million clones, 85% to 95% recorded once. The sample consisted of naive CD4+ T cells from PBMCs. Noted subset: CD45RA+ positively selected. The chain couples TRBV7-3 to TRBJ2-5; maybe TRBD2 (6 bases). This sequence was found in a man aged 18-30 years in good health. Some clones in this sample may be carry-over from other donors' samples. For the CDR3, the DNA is TGTGCCAGCAGCTTAAGGGGGGAGAAAGGAGAGACCCAGTACTTC. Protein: CASSLRGEKGETQYF.